This T cell receptor (beta chain) came from a study of OX40 agonist ivuxolimab in advanced cancers. Study-wide context: Ivuxolimab, an agonistic anti-OX40 (CD134) antibody, was given to patients. Patients were treated with intravenous ivuxolimab, dosed at 0.01 to 10 mg/kg and infused every 2 weeks.

Clones were read by immunoSEQ multiplex PCR, and TCRdb kept only the in-frame ones, dropping some. This table has tens of thousands of clones, approximately 92% appearing once. Points from the study as a whole: CD4+ and CD8+ blood T cells expanded clonally by week 6 at 0.1 to 3.0 mg/kg.

On this clone itself: As yet, its antigen is unknown.

This CDR3 has 14 residues. Deletions cut 7 bases from V and 6 bases from J, with 20 bases between. Germline V lookup: CDR1 SQVTM, CDR2 ANQGSEA. The material was CD4+ or CD8+ T cells sorted from blood, obtained in a trial of the OX40 agonist ivuxolimab. The chain couples TRBV29-1 to TRBJ2-3, with D perhaps matching TRBD1 or TRBD2 (7 bases each). The origin of this receptor is an adult with an advanced solid tumor such as melanoma, head and neck, liver or kidney cancer. CDR3 amino acids: CSAPGGGWGDTQYF. CDR3 in DNA: TGCAGCGCCCCAGGGGGGGGCTGGGGGGATACGCAGTATTTT.